Each of the 8 T cell receptor beta chains below was sequenced from the same sample in a study of T cell responses to AZD1222 COVID-19 vaccine. Only in-frame clones appear in the TCRdb table, and some are missing; sequencing was by immunoSEQ multiplex PCR. The sample holds about 70,000 clones, 85% seen once. Sample: peripheral blood, taken on day 0 of AZD1222 vaccination. These receptors originate from an adult in good health.

The chain employs TRBV27 and TRBJ2-5; weak D call: TRBD2 (5 bases). Per germline, CDR1 MNHEY and CDR2 SMNVEV (reference sequence). Deletions cut 6 bases from V and 5 bases from J, with 16 bases between. The length of the CDR3 is 14 residues. CDR3 region: CASRTLVGIETQYF. The CDR3 nucleotides read TGTGCCAGCAGGACGTTGGTCGGGATTGAGACCCAGTACTTC.

This chain links TRBV6-2 or TRBV6-3 with TRBJ1-5; TRBD1 matches at 8 bases. The length of the CDR3 is 18 residues. V shed 2 bases, J shed 0 bases, and the junction held 9 bases outside the gene matches. Per the germline V gene, CDR1 is MNHEY and CDR2 is SVGEGT. The CDR3 DNA reads as TGTGCCAGCAGTTACGAGTCCCGGCAGGGGGCTAGCAATCAGCCCCAGCATTTT. Translation: CASSYESRQGASNQPQHF.

With regard to this clone: At one boundary the junction diverges from the germline segment, which might be a read error. This chain connects TRBV6-1 to TRBJ1-1; D is perhaps TRBD1 (5 bases). Germline V lookup: CDR1 MNHNS, CDR2 SASEGT. The CDR3 has 14 residues. The CDR3 loop is CASNERGGVTEAFF. The CDR3 bases are TGTGCCAGCAATGAAAGGGGAGGCGTCACTGAAGCTTTCTTT.

The CDR3 protein is CASSLLDSDPFYTF. CDR3 DNA: TGTGCCAGCAGCCTCCTTGACAGCGACCCCTTTTACACCTTC. The J gene is TRBJ1-2, the V gene TRBV3-1 (or the pseudogene TRBV3-2); TRBD1 is a possible D gene (5 bases). Per the germline V gene, CDR1 is LGHDT and CDR2 is YNNKEL (reference sequence). V was cut by 4 bases and J by 11 bases, with 20 bases left in between. The CDR3 extends over 14 amino acids.

This clone was seen a single time. The chain recombines TRBV7-9 with TRBJ1-1; no firm D call. From germline, CDR1 is SEHNR and CDR2 FQNEAQ (reference sequence). V lost 4 bases, J lost 0 bases, and 21 bases lay in between. The CDR3 spans 18 residues. The CDR3 nucleotides read TGTGCCAGCAGCTCCCCACAACGGACGGGCGACATGAACACTGAAGCTTTCTTT. It encodes CASSSPQRTGDMNTEAFF.

The gene calls are TRBV27 and TRBJ2-2, with TRBD1 identical over 8 bases. Germline loops: CDR1 MNHEY, CDR2 SMNVEV (reference sequence). CDR3 size: 14 residues. V shed 5 bases, J shed 7 bases, and the junction held 6 bases outside the gene matches. CDR3 protein: CASSPGRGLGELFF. As DNA, the CDR3 is TGTGCCAGCAGTCCGGGCAGGGGGCTCGGGGAGCTGTTTTTT.

This chain connects TRBV5-1 to TRBJ2-7, with 13 bases lining up with TRBD2. The CDR3 consists of 15 residues. Germline V gene data show CDR1 as SGHRS and CDR2 as YFSETQ. V dropped 1 base and J dropped 7; count of bases not matched to a gene: 5. The CDR3 bases are TGCGCCAGCAGCTTGAGTACTAGCGGGAGGGGTGAGCAGTACTTC. It is translated as CASSLSTSGRGEQYF.

The count of this clone is one. The chain is built from TRBV19 and TRBJ2-2, with a tentative D call TRBD2 (6 bases). Germline V CDR1 and CDR2: LNHDA, SQIVND (reference sequence). The CDR3 length is 14 residues. V lost 4 bases and J lost 5, with 11 bases in between. CDR3: CASSKAGRTGELFF. The CDR3 region has the DNA TGTGCCAGTAGTAAAGCAGGGAGGACCGGGGAGCTGTTTTTT. Together with reference TRBV19 and TRBJ2-2, the CDR3 gives the full variable domain: DGGITQSPKYLFRKEGQNVTLSCEQNLNHDAMYWYRQDPGQGLRLIYYSQIVNDFQKGDIAEGYSVSREKKESFPLTVTSAQKNPTAFYLCASSKAGRTGELFFGEGSRLTVL.